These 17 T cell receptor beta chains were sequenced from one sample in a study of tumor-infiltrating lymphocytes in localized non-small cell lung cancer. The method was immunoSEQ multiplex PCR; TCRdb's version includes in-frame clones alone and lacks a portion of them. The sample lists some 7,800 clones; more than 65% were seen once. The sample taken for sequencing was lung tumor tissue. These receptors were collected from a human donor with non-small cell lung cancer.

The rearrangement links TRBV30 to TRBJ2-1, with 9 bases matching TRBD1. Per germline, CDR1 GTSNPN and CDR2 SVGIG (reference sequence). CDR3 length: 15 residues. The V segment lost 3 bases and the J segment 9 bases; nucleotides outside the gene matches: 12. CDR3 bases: TGTGCCTGGAGCGAACTCGGGACAGGGTTAGGTGAGCAGTTCTTC. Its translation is CAWSELGTGLGEQFF.

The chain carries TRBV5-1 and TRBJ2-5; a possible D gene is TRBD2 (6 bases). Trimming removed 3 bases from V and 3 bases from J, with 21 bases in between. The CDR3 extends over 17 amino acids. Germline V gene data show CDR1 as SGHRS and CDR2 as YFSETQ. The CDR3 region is CASSSGMAGQGEETQYF. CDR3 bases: TGCGCCAGCAGCTCGGGCATGGCGGGGCAGGGTGAAGAGACCCAGTACTTC.

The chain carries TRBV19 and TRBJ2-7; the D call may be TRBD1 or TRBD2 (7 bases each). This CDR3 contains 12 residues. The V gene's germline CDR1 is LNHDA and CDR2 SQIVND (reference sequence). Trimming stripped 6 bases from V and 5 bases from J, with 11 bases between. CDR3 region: CASSQGGNEQYF. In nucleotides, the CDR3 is TGTGCCAGTAGCCAGGGGGGGAACGAGCAGTACTTC.

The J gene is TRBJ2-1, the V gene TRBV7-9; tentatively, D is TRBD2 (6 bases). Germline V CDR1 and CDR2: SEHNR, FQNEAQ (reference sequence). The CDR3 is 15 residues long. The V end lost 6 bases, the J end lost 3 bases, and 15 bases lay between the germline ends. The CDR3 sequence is CASRFRDSGYNEQFF. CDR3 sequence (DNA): TGTGCCAGCAGGTTTAGGGATAGCGGCTACAATGAGCAGTTCTTC.

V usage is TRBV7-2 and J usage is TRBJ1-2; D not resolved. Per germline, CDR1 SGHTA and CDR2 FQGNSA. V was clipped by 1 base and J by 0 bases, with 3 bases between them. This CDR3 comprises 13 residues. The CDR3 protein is CASSLVSNYGYTF. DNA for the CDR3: TGTGCCAGCAGCTTAGTCTCTAACTATGGCTACACCTTC.

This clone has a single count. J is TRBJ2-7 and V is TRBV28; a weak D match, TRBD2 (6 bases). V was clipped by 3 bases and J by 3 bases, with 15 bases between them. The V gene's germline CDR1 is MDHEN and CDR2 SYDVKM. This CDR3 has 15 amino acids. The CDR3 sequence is CASSFPRAGLYEQYF. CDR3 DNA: TGTGCCAGCAGTTTCCCTAGGGCGGGACTCTACGAGCAGTACTTC.

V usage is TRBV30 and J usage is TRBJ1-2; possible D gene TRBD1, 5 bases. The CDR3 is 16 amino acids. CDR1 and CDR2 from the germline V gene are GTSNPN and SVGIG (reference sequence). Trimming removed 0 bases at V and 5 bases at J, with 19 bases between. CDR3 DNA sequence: TGTGCCTGGAGTGTAACAGGTCGGCAAAACCGGTATGGCTACACCTTC. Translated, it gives CAWSVTGRQNRYGYTF.

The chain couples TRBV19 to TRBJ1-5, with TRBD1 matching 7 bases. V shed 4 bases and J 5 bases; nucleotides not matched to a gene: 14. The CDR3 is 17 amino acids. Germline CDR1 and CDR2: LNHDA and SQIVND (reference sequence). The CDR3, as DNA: TGTGCCAGTAGTAAAACAGGGGTAAGAGGATATTATCAGCCCCAGCATTTT. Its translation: CASSKTGVRGYYQPQHF. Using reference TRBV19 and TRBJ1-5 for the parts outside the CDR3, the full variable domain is DGGITQSPKYLFRKEGQNVTLSCEQNLNHDAMYWYRQDPGQGLRLIYYSQIVNDFQKGDIAEGYSVSREKKESFPLTVTSAQKNPTAFYLCASSKTGVRGYYQPQHFGDGTRLSIL.

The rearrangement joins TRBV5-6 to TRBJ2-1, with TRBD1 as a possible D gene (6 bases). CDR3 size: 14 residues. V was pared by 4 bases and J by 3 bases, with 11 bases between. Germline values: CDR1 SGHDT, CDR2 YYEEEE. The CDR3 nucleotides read TGTGCCAGCAGCACCCCGGGACACTACAATGAGCAGTTCTTC. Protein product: CASSTPGHYNEQFF. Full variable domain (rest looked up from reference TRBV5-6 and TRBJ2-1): DAGVTQSPTHLIKTRGQQVTLRCSPKSGHDTVSWYQQALGQGPQFIFQYYEEEERQRGNFPDRFSGHQFPNYSSELNVNALLLGDSALYLCASSTPGHYNEQFFGPGTRLTVL.

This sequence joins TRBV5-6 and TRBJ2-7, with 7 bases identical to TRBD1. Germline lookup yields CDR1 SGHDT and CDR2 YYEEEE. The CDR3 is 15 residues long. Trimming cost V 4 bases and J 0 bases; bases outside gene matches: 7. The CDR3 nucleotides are TGTGCCAGCAGCGATGACAGGGATCACTCCTACGAGCAGTACTTC. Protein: CASSDDRDHSYEQYF.

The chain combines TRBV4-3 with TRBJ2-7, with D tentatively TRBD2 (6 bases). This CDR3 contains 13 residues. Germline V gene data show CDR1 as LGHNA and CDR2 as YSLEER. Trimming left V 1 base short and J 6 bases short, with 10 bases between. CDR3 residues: CASSQGLVGEQYF. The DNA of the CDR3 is TGCGCCAGCAGCCAAGGACTAGTTGGCGAGCAGTACTTC.

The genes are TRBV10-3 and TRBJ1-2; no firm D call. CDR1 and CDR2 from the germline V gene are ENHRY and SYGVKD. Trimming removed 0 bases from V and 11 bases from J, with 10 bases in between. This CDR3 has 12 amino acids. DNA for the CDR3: TGTGCCATCAGTGAGTCTTTAGGGCAGTACACCTTC. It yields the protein CAISESLGQYTF.

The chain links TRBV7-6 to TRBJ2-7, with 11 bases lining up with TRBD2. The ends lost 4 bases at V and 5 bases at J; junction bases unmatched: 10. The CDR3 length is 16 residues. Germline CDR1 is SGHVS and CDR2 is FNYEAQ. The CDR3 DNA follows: TGTGCCAGCAGCTCCCCCCCGGGGACTAGCGGAAACGAGCAGTACTTC. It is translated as CASSSPPGTSGNEQYF.

The CDR3 DNA sequence: TGTGCCAGCGGCCGGGATACGCAGTATTTT. Its translation is CASGRDTQYF. The chain combines TRBV28 with TRBJ2-3; no reliable D call. V shed 8 bases and J shed 6 bases, with 6 bases lying between them. The CDR3 length is 10 residues. CDR1 is MDHEN and CDR2 is SYDVKM in the germline V gene.

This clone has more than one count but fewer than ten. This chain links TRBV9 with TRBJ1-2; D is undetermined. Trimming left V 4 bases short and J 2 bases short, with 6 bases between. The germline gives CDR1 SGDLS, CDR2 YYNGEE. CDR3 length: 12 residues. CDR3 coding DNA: TGTGCCAGCAGCCCCGAGAACTATGGCTACACCTTC. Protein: CASSPENYGYTF.

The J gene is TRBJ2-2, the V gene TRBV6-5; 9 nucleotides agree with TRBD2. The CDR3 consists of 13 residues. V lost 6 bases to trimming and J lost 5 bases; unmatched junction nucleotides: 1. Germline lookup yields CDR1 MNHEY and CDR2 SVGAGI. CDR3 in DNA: TGTGCCAGCAGCCTAGCGGGAACCGGGGAGCTGTTTTTT. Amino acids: CASSLAGTGELFF.

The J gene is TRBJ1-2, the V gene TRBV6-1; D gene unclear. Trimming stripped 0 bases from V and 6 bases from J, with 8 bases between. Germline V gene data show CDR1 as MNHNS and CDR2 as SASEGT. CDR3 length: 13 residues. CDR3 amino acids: CASSEAGRDGYTF. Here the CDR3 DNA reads TGTGCCAGCAGTGAAGCAGGGAGGGATGGCTACACCTTC.